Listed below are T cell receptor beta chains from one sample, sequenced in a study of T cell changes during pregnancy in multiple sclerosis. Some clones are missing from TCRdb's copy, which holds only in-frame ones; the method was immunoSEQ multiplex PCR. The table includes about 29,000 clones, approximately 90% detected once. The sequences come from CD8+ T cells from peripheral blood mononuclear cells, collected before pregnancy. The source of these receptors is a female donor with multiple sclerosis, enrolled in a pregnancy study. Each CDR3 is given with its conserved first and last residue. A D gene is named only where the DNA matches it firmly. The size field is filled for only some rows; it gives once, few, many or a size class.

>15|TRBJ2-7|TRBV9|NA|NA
CASSVRSVGPYEQYF
TGTGCCAGCAGCGTAAGGTCAGTGGGGCCCTACGAGCAGTACTTC
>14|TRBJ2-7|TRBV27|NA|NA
CASSQLGGTYEQYF
TGTGCCAGCAGCCAACTAGGGGGTACGTACGAGCAGTACTTC
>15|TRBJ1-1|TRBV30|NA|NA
CAWRGDSRASTEAFF
TGTGCCTGGAGAGGCGACTCCCGCGCGTCCACTGAAGCTTTCTTT
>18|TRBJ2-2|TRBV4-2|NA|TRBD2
CASSQLSVASGRAGELFF
TGTGCCAGCAGCCAGCTAAGCGTGGCTAGCGGGAGGGCCGGGGAGCTGTTTTTT
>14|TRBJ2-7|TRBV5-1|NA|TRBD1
CASSGGTGQYEQYF
TGCGCCAGCAGCGGAGGGACAGGGCAGTACGAGCAGTACTTC
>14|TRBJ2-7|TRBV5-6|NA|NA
CASSLVASSYEQYF
TGTGCCAGCAGCTTGGTAGCGAGCTCCTACGAGCAGTACTTC
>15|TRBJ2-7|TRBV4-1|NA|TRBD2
CASSQDRGGGYEQYF
TGCGCCAGCAGCCAGGACCGCGGGGGGGGCTACGAGCAGTACTTC
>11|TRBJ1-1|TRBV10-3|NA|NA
CAISTGLEAFF
TGTGCCATCAGTACAGGTCTTGAAGCTTTCTTT
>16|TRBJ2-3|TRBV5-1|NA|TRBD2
CASSFPSGSIADTQYF
TGCGCCAGCAGCTTCCCTAGCGGGAGTATCGCAGATACGCAGTATTTT
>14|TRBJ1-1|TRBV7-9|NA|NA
CASSFGVRGTEAFF
TGTGCCAGCAGCTTTGGGGTAAGAGGGACTGAAGCTTTCTTT
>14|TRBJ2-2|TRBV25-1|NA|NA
CASSESRDTGELFF
TGTGCCAGCAGTGAATCCAGGGACACCGGGGAGCTGTTTTTT
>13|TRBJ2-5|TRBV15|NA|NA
CATSRVEEETQYF
TGTGCCACCAGCAGAGTGGAGGAAGAGACCCAGTACTTC
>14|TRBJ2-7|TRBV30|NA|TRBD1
CAWSVGQGAGEQYF
TGTGCCTGGAGTGTAGGACAGGGGGCGGGCGAGCAGTACTTC
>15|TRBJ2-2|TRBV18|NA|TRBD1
CASSPVTGGTGELFF
TGTGCCAGCTCACCAGTGACAGGGGGCACCGGGGAGCTGTTTTTT
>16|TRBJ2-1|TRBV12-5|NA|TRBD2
CASGLGLAGGHNEQFF
TGTGCTAGTGGTTTGGGACTAGCGGGAGGCCACAATGAGCAGTTCTTC
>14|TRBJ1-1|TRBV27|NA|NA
CASSWGNRVGEAFF
TGTGCCAGCAGTTGGGGGAACAGGGTCGGTGAAGCTTTCTTT
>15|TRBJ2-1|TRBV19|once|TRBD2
CASSMRRELPNEQFF
TGTGCCAGTAGTATGAGGCGGGAGCTCCCAAATGAGCAGTTCTTC
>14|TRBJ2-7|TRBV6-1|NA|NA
CASSALGHSYEQYF
TGTGCCAGCAGTGCCCTGGGCCACTCCTACGAGCAGTACTTC
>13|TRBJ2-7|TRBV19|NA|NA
CASSFGSSYEQYF
TGTGCCAGTAGTTTTGGGAGCTCCTACGAGCAGTACTTC
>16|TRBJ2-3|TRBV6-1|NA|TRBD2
CASSEGSGGSTDTQYF
TGTGCCAGCAGTGAAGGGAGCGGGGGGAGCACAGATACGCAGTATTTT
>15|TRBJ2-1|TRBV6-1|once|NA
CASSEGPGEGNEQFF
TGTGCCAGCAGTGAAGGGCCGGGAGAAGGCAATGAGCAGTTCTTC
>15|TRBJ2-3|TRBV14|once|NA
CASSQAGSRPDTQYF
TGTGCCAGCAGCCAAGCTGGTAGCAGACCAGATACGCAGTATTTT
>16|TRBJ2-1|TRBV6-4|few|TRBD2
CASSDTGTSGVNEQFF
TGTGCCAGCAGTGACACCGGGACTAGCGGGGTCAATGAGCAGTTCTTC
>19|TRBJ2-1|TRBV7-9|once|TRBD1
CASSFSRGQGALSYNEQFF
TGTGCCAGCAGCTTTTCAAGGGGACAGGGGGCGCTGTCTTACAATGAGCAGTTCTTC
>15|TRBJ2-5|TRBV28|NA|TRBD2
CASSLGTEAGETQYF
TGTGCCAGCAGTTTAGGAACGGAAGCGGGGGAGACCCAGTACTTC
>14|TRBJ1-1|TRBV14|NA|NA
CASSQDPGVTEAFF
TGTGCCAGCAGCCAAGATCCGGGAGTCACTGAAGCTTTCTTT
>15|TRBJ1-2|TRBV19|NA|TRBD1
CASSQRDRSNYGYTF
TGTGCCAGTAGTCAGAGGGACAGGTCTAACTATGGCTACACCTTC
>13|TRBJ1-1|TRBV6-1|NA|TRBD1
CASSFTGGTEAFF
TGTGCCAGCAGTTTTACAGGGGGCACTGAAGCTTTCTTT
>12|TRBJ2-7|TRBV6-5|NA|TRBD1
CASRDSSYEQYF
TGTGCCAGCCGGGACAGCTCCTACGAGCAGTACTTC
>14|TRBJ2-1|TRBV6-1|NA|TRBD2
CASSNLAGYNEQFF
TGTGCCAGCAGTAATCTAGCGGGGTACAATGAGCAGTTCTTC
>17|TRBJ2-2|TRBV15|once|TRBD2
CATSSPSLAGGVGELFF
TGTGCCACCAGCTCCCCCTCTCTAGCGGGAGGTGTGGGGGAGCTGTTTTTT
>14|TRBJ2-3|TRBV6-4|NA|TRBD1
CASSWTGLADTQYF
TGTGCCAGCAGTTGGACAGGGCTGGCAGATACGCAGTATTTT
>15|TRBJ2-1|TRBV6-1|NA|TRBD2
CASLLTSGGHNEQFF
TGTGCCAGCTTACTGACTAGCGGGGGACACAATGAGCAGTTCTTC
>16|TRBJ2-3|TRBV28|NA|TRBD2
CASSLGGRPKGGTQYF
TGTGCCAGCAGTTTGGGGGGGAGGCCCAAGGGAGGTACGCAGTATTTT
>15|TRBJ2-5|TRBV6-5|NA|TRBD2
CASSGLAGFQETQYF
TGTGCCAGCAGTGGCCTAGCGGGTTTCCAAGAGACCCAGTACTTC
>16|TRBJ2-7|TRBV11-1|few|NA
CASSPSDRDIPYEQYF
TGTGCCAGCAGCCCCTCGGACCGGGACATCCCCTACGAGCAGTACTTC
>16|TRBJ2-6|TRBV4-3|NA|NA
CASSQATGTGANVLTF
TGCGCCAGCAGCCAAGCCACAGGTACTGGGGCCAACGTCCTGACTTTC
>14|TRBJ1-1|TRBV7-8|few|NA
CASSSGGSNTEAFF
TGTGCCAGCAGCTCCGGCGGGTCAAACACTGAAGCTTTCTTT
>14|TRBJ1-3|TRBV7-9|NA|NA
CASSPRGDGNTIYF
TGTGCCAGCAGCCCACGCGGGGATGGAAACACCATATATTTT
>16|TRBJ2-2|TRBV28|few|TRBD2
CASSIPTSGRTGELFF
TGTGCCAGCAGTATTCCGACTAGCGGGAGGACCGGGGAGCTGTTTTTT
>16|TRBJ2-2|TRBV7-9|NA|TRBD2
CASINLGAGNTGELFF
TGTGCCAGCATAAACCTCGGAGCGGGAAACACCGGGGAGCTGTTTTTT
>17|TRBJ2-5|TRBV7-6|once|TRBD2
CASSQTSLAGAWETQYF
TGTGCCAGCAGCCAAACGTCACTAGCGGGAGCTTGGGAGACCCAGTACTTC
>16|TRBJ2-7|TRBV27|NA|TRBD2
CASRPPGGGNSYEQYF
TGTGCCAGCAGACCCCCGGGGGGAGGAAACTCCTACGAGCAGTACTTC
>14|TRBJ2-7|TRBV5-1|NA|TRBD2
CASSLAGGSYEQYF
TGCGCCAGCAGTTTAGCGGGAGGTTCCTACGAGCAGTACTTC
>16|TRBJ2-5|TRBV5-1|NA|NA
CASSYNRRSLQETQYF
TGCGCCAGCAGCTACAATAGGCGGTCTCTTCAAGAGACCCAGTACTTC
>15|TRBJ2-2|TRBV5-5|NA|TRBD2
CASSWGTSETGELFF
TGTGCCAGCAGCTGGGGGACTAGCGAGACCGGGGAGCTGTTTTTT
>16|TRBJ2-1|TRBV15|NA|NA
CATSRGKGESYNEQFF
TGTGCCACCAGCCGAGGGAAGGGGGAATCTTACAATGAGCAGTTCTTC
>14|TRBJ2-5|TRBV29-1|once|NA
CSVEGAAWQETQYF
TGCAGCGTTGAAGGAGCGGCTTGGCAAGAGACCCAGTACTTC
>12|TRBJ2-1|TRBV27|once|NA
CASSFGGNEQFF
TGTGCCAGCAGTTTTGGCGGGAATGAGCAGTTCTTC